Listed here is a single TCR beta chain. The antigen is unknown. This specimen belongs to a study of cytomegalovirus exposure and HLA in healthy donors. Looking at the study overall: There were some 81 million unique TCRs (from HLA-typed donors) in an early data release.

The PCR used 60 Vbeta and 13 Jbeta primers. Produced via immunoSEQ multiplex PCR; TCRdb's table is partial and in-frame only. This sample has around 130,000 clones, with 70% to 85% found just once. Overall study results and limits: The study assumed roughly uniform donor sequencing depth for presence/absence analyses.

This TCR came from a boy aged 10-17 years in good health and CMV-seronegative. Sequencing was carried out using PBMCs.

As DNA, the CDR3 is TGTGCCACCAGCAGAGATAACCCCGGGCAGGGTGAAGCTTTCTTT. Protein: CATSRDNPGQGEAFF. This chain connects TRBV15 to TRBJ1-1; D possibly corresponds to TRBD1 (5 bases). Germline values: CDR1 LNHNV, CDR2 YYDKDF (reference sequence). The CDR3 consists of 15 residues. Deletions cut 0 bases from V and 7 bases from J, with 15 bases between.